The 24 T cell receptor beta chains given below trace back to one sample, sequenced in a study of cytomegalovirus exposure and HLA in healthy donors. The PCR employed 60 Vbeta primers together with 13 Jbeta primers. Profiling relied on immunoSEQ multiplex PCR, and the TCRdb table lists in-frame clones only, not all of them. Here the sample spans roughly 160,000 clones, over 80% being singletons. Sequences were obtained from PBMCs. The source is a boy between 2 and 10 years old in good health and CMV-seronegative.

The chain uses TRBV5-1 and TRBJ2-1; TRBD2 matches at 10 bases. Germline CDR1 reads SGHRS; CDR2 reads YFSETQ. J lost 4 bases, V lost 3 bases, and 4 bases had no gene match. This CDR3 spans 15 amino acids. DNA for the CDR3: TGCGCCAGCAGCTGGGGACTAGCGATGTACAATGAGCAGTTCTTC. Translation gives CASSWGLAMYNEQFF.

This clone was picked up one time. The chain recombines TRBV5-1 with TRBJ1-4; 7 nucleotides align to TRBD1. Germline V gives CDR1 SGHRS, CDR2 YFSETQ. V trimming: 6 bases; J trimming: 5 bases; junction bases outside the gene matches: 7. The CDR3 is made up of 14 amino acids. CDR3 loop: CASTQTGMNEKLFF. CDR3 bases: TGCGCCAGCACCCAGACAGGGATGAATGAAAAACTGTTTTTT.

The CDR3 nucleotides are TGTGCCAGCAGCTTAGTGGGCAGTCGCTCTGGAAACACCATATATTTT. Its protein product is CASSLVGSRSGNTIYF. The chain recombines TRBV7-2 with TRBJ1-3, with D uncertain. The V gene lost 1 base and the J gene lost 0 bases, with 10 bases spanning the gap. This CDR3 is 16 amino acids long. The germline CDR1 and CDR2 sequences are SGHTA and FQGNSA. The full variable domain, completed using reference TRBV7-2 and TRBJ1-3, is GAGVSQSPSNKVTEKGKDVELRCDPISGHTALYWYRQSLGQGLEFLIYFQGNSAPDKSGLPSDRFSAERTGGSVSTLTIQRTQQEDSAVYLCASSLVGSRSGNTIYFGEGSWLTVV.

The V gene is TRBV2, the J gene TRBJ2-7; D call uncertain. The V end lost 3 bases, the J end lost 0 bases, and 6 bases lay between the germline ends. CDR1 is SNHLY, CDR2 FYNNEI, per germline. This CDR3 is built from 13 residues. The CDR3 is CASSDVSSYEQYF. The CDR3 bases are TGTGCCAGCAGTGATGTTAGCTCCTACGAGCAGTACTTC.

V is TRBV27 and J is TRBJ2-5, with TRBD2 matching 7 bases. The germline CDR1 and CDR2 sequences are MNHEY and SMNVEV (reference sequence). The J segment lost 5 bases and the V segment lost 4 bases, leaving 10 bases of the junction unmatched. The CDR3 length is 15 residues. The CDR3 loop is CASSSQRGLVETQYF. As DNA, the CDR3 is TGTGCCAGCAGTTCCCAGCGGGGCCTCGTGGAGACCCAGTACTTC.

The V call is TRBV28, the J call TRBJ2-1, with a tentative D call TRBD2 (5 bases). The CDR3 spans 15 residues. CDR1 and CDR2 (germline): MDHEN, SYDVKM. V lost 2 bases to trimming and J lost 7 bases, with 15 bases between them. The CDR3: CASSLILGGRNEQFF. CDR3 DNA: TGTGCCAGCAGTTTAATACTAGGCGGCCGGAATGAGCAGTTCTTC. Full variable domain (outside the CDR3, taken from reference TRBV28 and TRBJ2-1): DVKVTQSSRYLVKRTGEKVFLECVQDMDHENMFWYRQDPGLGLRLIYFSYDVKMKEKGDIPEGYSVSREKKERFSLILESASTNQTSMYLCASSLILGGRNEQFFGPGTRLTVL.

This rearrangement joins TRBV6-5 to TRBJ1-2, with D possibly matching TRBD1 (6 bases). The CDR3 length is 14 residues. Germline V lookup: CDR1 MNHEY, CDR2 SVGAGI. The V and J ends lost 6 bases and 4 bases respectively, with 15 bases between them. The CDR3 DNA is TGTGCCAGCAGCCCTACGACAGGCAGCTATGGCTACACCTTC. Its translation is CASSPTTGSYGYTF.

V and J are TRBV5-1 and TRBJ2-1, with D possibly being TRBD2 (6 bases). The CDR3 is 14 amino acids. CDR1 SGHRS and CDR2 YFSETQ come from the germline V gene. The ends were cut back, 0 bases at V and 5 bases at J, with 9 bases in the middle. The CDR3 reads CASSLGGGDNEQFF. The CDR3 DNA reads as TGCGCCAGCAGCTTGGGAGGCGGGGACAATGAGCAGTTCTTC.

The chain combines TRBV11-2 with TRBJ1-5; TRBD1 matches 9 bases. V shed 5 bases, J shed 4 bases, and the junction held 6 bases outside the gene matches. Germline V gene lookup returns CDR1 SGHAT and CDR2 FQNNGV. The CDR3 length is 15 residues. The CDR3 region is CASSLGQGMNQPQHF. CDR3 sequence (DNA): TGTGCCAGCAGCCTGGGACAGGGTATGAATCAGCCCCAGCATTTT.

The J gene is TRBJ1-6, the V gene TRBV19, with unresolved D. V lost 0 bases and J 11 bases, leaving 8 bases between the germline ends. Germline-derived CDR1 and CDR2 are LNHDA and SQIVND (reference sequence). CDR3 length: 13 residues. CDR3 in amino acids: CASSIDLRAPLHF. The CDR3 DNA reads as TGTGCCAGTAGTATAGATCTTCGCGCACCCCTCCACTTT.

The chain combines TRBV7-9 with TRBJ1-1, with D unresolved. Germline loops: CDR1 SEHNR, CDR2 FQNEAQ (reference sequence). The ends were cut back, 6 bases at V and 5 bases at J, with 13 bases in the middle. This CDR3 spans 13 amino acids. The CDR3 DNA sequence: TGTGCCAGCAGTACGGGAGGGAGAACTGAAGCTTTCTTT. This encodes CASSTGGRTEAFF.

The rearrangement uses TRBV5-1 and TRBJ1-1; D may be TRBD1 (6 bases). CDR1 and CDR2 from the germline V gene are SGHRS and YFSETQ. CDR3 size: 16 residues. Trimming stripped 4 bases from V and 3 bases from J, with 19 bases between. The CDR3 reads CASSHGTPDRDTEAFF. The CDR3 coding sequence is TGCGCCAGCAGCCACGGGACACCCGATAGGGACACTGAAGCTTTCTTT. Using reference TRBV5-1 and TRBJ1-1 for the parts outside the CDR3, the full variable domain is KAGVTQTPRYLIKTRGQQVTLSCSPISGHRSVSWYQQTPGQGLQFLFEYFSETQRNKGNFPGRFSGRQFSNSRSEMNVSTLELGDSALYLCASSHGTPDRDTEAFFGQGTRLTVV.

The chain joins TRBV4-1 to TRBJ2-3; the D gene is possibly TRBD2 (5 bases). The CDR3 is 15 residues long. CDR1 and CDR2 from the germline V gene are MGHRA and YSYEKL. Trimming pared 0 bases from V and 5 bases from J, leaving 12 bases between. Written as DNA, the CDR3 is TGCGCCAGCAGCCAAGATGGGCTAGCAAGAGATACGCAGTATTTT. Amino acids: CASSQDGLARDTQYF.

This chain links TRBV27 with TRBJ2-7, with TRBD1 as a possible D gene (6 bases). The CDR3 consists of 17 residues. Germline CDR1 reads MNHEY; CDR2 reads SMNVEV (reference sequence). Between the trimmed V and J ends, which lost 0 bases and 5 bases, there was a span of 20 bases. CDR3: CASSLSIFPQGKNEQYF. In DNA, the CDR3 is TGTGCCAGCAGTTTATCGATTTTCCCACAGGGAAAAAACGAGCAGTACTTC.

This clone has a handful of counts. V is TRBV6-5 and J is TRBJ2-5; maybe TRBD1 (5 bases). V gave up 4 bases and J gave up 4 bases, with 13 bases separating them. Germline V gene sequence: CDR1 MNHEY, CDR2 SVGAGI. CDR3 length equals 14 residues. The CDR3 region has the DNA TGTGCCAGCAGTTTTGGGGCTAGGGGAGAGACCCAGTACTTC. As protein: CASSFGARGETQYF.

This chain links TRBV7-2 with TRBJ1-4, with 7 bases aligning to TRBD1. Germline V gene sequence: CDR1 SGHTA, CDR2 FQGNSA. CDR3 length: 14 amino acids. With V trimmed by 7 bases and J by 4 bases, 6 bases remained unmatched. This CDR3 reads CASTPGQLNEKLFF. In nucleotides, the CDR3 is TGTGCCAGCACCCCGGGACAGCTTAATGAAAAACTGTTTTTT.

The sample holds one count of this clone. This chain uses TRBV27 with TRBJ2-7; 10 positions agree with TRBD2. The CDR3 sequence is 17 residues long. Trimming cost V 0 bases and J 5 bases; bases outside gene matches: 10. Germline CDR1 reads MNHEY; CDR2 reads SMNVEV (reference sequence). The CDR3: CASSLSGLAGVENEQYF. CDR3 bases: TGTGCCAGCAGTTTATCGGGGCTAGCGGGAGTCGAGAACGAGCAGTACTTC.

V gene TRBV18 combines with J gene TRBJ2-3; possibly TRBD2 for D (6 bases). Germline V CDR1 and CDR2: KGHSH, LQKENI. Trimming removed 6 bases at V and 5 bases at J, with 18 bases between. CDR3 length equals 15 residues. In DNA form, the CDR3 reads TGTGCCAGCTCTCTTTCTGCCGGGAGAGGAGATACGCAGTATTTT. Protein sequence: CASSLSAGRGDTQYF. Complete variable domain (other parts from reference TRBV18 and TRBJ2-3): NAGVMQNPRHLVRRRGQEARLRCSPMKGHSHVYWYRQLPEEGLKFMVYLQKENIIDESGMPKERFSAEFPKEGPSILRIQQVVRGDSAAYFCASSLSAGRGDTQYFGPGTRLTVL.

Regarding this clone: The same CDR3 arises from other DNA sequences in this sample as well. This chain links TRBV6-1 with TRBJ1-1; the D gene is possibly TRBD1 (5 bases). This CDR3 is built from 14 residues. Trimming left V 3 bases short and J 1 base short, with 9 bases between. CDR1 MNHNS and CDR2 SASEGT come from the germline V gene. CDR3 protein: CASSEGGGNTEAFF. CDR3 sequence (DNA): TGTGCCAGCAGTGAGGGGGGAGGGAACACTGAAGCTTTCTTT.

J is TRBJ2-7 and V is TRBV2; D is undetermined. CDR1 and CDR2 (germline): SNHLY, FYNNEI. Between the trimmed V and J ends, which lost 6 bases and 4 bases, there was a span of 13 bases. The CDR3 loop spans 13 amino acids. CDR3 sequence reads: CASSKHKRYEQYV. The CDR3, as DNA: TGTGCCAGCAGCAAACACAAGAGGTACGAGCAGTACGTC.

CDR3 region: CAWSVGTSGGVNTQYF. As DNA, the CDR3 is TGTGCCTGGAGTGTGGGGACTAGCGGGGGGGTAAATACGCAGTATTTT. J is TRBJ2-3 and V is TRBV30, with TRBD2 matching 16 bases. With 0 bases clipped from V and 7 bases from J, the junction kept 4 bases outside the gene matches. In germline, CDR1 is GTSNPN, CDR2 SVGIG (reference sequence). The CDR3 length is 16 residues.

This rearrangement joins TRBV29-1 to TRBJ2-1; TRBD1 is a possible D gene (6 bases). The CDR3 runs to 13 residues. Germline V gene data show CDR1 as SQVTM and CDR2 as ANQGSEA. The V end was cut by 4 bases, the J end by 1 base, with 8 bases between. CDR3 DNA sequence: TGCAGCGTTGCTCAGGGGTCCTACAATGAGCAGTTCTTC. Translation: CSVAQGSYNEQFF.

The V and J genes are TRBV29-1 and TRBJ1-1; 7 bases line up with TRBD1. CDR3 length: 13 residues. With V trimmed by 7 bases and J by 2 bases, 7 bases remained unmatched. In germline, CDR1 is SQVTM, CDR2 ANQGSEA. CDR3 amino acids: CSGVKGANTEAFF. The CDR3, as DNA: TGCAGCGGGGTTAAGGGGGCTAACACTGAAGCTTTCTTT.

The CDR3 reads CASSEEGGSTDTQYF. CDR3 bases: TGTGCCAGCAGTGAAGAGGGGGGGAGCACAGATACGCAGTATTTT. The J gene is TRBJ2-3, the V gene TRBV6-1, with D possibly matching TRBD2 (7 bases). In germline, CDR1 is MNHNS, CDR2 SASEGT. V was clipped by 1 base and J by 0 bases, with 8 bases between them. The CDR3 is made up of 15 amino acids.